This entry concerns a single TCR beta chain. The record originates from a study of blood T cell repertoires in COVID-19. The CDR3 has 13 residues. In germline, CDR1 is LGHDT, CDR2 YNNKEL (reference sequence). Trimming took 1 base from V and 6 from J, leaving 8 bases between them. Only in-frame clones appear in the TCRdb table, and some are missing; sequencing was by immunoSEQ multiplex PCR. The table shows 130,000 or so clones, with around 88% occurring only once. The sequence came from a man between 50 and 59 years old with acute or convalescent COVID-19. The V gene is TRBV3-1 (or the pseudogene TRBV3-2), the J gene TRBJ2-3; D uncertain. The specimen sequenced was peripheral blood. CDR3 sequence: CASSQAPGDTQYF. For the CDR3, the DNA is TGTGCCAGCAGCCAAGCTCCTGGCGATACGCAGTATTTT.